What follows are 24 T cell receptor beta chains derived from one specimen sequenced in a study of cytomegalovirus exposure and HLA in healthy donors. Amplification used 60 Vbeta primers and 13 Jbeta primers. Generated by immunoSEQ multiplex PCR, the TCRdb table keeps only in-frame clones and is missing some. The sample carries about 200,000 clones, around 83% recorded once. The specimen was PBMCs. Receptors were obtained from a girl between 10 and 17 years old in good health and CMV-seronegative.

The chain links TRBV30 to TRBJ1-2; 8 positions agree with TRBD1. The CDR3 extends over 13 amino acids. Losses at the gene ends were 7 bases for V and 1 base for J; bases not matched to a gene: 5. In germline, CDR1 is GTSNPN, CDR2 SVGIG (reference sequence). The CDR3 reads CALQGGGNYGYTF. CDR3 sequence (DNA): TGTGCCTTACAGGGGGGGGGTAACTATGGCTACACCTTC.

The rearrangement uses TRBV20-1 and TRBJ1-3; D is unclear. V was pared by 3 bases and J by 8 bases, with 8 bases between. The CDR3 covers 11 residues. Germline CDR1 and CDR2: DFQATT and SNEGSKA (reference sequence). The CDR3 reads CSARKGDTIYF. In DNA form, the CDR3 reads TGCAGTGCTAGGAAGGGAGACACCATATATTTT.

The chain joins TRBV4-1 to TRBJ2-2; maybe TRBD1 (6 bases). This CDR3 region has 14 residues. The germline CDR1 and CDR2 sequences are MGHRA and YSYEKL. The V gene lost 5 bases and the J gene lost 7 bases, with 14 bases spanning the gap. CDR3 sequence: CASSSYRESGELFF. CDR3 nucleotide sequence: TGCGCCAGCAGCTCATACAGGGAGAGCGGGGAGCTGTTTTTT.

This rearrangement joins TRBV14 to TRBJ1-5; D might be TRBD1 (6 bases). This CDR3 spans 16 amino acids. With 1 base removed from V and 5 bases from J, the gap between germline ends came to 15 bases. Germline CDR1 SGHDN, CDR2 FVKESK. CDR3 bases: TGTGCCAGCAGCCAAGGGGACACGAAAAAGTATCAGCCCCAGCATTTT. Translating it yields CASSQGDTKKYQPQHF. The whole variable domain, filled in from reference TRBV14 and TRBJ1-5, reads EAGVTQFPSHSVIEKGQTVTLRCDPISGHDNLYWYRRVMGKEIKFLLHFVKESKQDESGMPNNRFLAERTGGTYSTLKVQPAELEDSGVYFCASSQGDTKKYQPQHFGDGTRLSIL.

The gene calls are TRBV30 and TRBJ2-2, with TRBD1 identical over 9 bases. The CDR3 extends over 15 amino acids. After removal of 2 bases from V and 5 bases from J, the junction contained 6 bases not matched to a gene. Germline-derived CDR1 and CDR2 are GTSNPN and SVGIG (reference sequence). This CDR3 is CAWSLRDRETGELFF. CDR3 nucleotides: TGTGCCTGGAGTCTACGGGACAGGGAAACCGGGGAGCTGTTTTTT.

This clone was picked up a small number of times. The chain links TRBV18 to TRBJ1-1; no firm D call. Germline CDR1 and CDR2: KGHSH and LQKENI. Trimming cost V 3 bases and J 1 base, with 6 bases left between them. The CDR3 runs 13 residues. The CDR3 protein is CASSPVGNTEAFF. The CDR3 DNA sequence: TGTGCCAGCTCACCTGTCGGGAACACTGAAGCTTTCTTT. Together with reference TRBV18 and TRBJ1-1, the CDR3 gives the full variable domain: NAGVMQNPRHLVRRRGQEARLRCSPMKGHSHVYWYRQLPEEGLKFMVYLQKENIIDESGMPKERFSAEFPKEGPSILRIQQVVRGDSAAYFCASSPVGNTEAFFGQGTRLTVV.

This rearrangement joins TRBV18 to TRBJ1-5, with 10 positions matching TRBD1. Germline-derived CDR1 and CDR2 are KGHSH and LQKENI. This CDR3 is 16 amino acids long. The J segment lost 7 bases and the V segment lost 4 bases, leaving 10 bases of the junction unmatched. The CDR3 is CASSRPDRGRKQPQHF. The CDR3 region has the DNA TGTGCCAGCTCACGTCCTGACAGGGGGCGTAAGCAGCCCCAGCATTTT.

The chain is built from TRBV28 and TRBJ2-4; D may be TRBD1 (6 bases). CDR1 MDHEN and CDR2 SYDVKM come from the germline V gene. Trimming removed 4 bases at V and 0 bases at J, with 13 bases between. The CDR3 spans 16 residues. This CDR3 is CASSSRGTLAKNIQYF. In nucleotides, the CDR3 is TGTGCCAGCAGTTCCAGGGGAACCCTAGCCAAAAACATTCAGTACTTC. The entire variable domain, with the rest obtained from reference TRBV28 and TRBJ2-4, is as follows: DVKVTQSSRYLVKRTGEKVFLECVQDMDHENMFWYRQDPGLGLRLIYFSYDVKMKEKGDIPEGYSVSREKKERFSLILESASTNQTSMYLCASSSRGTLAKNIQYFGAGTRLSVL.

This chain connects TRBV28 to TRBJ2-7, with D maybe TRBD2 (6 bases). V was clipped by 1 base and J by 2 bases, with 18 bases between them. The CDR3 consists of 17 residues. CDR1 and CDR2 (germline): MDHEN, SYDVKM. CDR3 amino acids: CASSLFRVGRRTYEQYF. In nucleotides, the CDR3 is TGTGCCAGCAGTTTATTTCGAGTTGGGAGGCGGACCTACGAGCAGTACTTC.

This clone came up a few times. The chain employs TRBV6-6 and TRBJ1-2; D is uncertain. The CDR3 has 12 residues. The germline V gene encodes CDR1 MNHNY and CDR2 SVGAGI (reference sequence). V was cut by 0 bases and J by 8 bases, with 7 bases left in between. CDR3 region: CASSYSDAGYTF. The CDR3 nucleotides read TGTGCCAGCAGTTACTCCGATGCGGGCTACACCTTC.

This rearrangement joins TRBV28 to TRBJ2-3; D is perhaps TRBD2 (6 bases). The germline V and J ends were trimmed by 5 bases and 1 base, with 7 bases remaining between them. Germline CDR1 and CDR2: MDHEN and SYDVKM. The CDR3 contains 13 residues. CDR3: CASSAGRTDTQYF. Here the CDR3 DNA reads TGTGCCAGCAGTGCGGGGCGCACAGATACGCAGTATTTT.

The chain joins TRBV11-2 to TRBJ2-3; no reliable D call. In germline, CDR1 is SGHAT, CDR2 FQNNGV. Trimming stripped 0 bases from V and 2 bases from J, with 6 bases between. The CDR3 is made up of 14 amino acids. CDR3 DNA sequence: TGTGCCAGCAGCTTAGAATCATCCACAGATACGCAGTATTTT. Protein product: CASSLESSTDTQYF.

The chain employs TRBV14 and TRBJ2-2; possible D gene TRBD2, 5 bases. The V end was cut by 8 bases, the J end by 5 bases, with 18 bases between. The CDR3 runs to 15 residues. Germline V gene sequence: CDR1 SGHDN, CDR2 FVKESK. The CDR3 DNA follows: TGTGCCAGCGCCCAAGTTCCGGGAAATACCGGGGAGCTGTTTTTT. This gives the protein CASAQVPGNTGELFF.

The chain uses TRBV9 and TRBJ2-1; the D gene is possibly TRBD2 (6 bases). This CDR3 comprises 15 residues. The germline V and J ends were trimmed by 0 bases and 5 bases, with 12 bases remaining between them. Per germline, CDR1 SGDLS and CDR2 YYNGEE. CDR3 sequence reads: CASSVEGLGNNEQFF. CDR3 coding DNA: TGTGCCAGCAGCGTAGAGGGACTGGGGAACAATGAGCAGTTCTTC.

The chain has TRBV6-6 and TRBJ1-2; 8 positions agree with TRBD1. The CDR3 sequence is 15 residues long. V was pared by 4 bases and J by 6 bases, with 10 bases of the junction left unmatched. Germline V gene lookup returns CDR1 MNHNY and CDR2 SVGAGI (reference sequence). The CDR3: CASSSNQGAANGYTF. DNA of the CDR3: TGTGCCAGCAGTTCGAATCAGGGGGCGGCGAATGGCTACACCTTC.

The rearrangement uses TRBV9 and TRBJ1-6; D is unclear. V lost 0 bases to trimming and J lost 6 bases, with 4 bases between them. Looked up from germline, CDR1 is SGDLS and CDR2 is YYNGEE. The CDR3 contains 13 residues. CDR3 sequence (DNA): TGTGCCAGCAGCGTAGCAATTAATTCACCCCTCCACTTT. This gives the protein CASSVAINSPLHF.

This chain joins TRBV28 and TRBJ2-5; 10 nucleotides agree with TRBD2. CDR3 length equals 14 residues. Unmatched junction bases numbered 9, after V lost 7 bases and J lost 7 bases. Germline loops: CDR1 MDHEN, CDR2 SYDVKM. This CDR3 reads CASTSGTSEATQYF. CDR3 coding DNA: TGTGCCAGCACATCCGGGACTAGCGAGGCGACCCAGTACTTC.

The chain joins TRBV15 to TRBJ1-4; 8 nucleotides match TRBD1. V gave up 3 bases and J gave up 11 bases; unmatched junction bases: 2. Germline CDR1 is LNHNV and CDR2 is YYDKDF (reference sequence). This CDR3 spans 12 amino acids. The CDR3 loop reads CATSRTGAKLFF. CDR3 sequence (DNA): TGTGCCACCAGCAGGACAGGGGCCAAACTGTTTTTT.

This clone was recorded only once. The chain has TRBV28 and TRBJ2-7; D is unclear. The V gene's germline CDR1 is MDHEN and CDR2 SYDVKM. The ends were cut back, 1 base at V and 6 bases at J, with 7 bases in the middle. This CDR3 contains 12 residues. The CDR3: CASSLSSFEQYF. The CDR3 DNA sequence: TGTGCCAGCAGTTTATCCTCGTTCGAGCAGTACTTC.

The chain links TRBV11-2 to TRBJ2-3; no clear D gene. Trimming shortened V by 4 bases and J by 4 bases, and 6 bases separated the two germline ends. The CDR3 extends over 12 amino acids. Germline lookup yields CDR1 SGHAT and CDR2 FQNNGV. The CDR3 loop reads CASSSISDTQYF. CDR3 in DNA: TGTGCCAGCAGCTCCATTTCAGATACGCAGTATTTT.

The CDR3 here is CASSSGTSGYTQYF. CDR3 in DNA: TGTGCCAGCAGTTCCGGGACTAGCGGGTATACGCAGTATTTT. The J gene is TRBJ2-3, the V gene TRBV27, with TRBD2 matching over 12 bases. Looked up from germline, CDR1 is MNHEY and CDR2 is SMNVEV (reference sequence). This CDR3 has 14 residues. Unmatched junction bases numbered 3, after V lost 4 bases and J lost 7 bases.

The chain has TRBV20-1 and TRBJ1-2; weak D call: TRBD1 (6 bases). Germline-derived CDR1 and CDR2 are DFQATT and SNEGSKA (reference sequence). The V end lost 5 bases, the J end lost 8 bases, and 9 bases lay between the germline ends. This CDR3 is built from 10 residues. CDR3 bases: TGCAGTGCTCACAGGGTCGGCTACACCTTC. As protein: CSAHRVGYTF.

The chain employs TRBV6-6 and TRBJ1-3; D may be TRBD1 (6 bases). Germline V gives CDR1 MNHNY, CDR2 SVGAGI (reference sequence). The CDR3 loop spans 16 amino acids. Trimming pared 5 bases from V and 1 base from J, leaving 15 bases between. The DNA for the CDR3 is TGTGCCAGCAGTCTCACCGGGGGGCTTTCTGGAAACACCATATATTTT. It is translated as CASSLTGGLSGNTIYF.

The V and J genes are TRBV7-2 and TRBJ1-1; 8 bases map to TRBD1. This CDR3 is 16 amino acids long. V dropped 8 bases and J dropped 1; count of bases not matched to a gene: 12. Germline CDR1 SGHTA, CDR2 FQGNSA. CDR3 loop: CASGRTGPTQNTEAFF. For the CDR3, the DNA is TGTGCCAGCGGACGGACAGGGCCGACACAGAACACTGAAGCTTTCTTT.